These 22 T cell receptor beta chains share one sample of origin, sequenced in a study of blood T cell repertoires in COVID-19. Repertoires were generated with immunoSEQ multiplex PCR, while TCRdb's copy carries only in-frame clones and drops some. Of just under 150,000 clones in the sample, roughly 89% were seen once. The sample was peripheral blood. These receptors were collected from a human donor in a cohort sampled during active COVID-19.

The chain joins TRBV6-5 to TRBJ1-2, with D possibly being TRBD1 (5 bases). The CDR3 length is 12 residues. Germline-derived CDR1 and CDR2 are MNHEY and SVGAGI. V lost 7 bases to trimming and J lost 8 bases, with 14 bases between them. The CDR3 reads CASIDGGRGYTF. The CDR3 bases are TGTGCCAGCATCGACGGGGGGAGAGGCTACACCTTC.

This clone was detected many times. The gene calls are TRBV7-9 and TRBJ2-7; 7 bases agree with TRBD2. J was trimmed by 1 base and V by 4 bases; bases with no gene match: 7. Germline lookup yields CDR1 SEHNR and CDR2 FQNEAQ (reference sequence). CDR3 length: 15 amino acids. Here the CDR3 DNA reads TGTGCCAGCAGCTCCGGACTAGAATCTTCCTACGAGCAGTACTTC. It translates to CASSSGLESSYEQYF.

The chain is built from TRBV7-3 and TRBJ2-1; 8 positions agree with TRBD1. The CDR3 has 16 amino acids. The germline V gene has CDR1 SGHTA and CDR2 FQGTGA. Trimming took 5 bases from V and 0 from J; bases not matched to a gene: 6. The DNA for the CDR3 is TGTGCCAGCAGCCCGGGGACAGGCTTCTCCTACAATGAGCAGTTCTTC. This gives the protein CASSPGTGFSYNEQFF.

The chain couples TRBV27 to TRBJ2-3, with a possible D match to TRBD2 (6 bases). The ends were cut back, 7 bases at V and 2 bases at J, with 16 bases in the middle. Germline CDR1 and CDR2: MNHEY and SMNVEV (reference sequence). The CDR3 covers 15 residues. CDR3 nucleotides: TGTGCCAGCATCCCCTGGGCGGGATCCACAGATACGCAGTATTTT. This translates into CASIPWAGSTDTQYF.

The chain links TRBV14 to TRBJ1-2; 9 nucleotides line up with TRBD1. Germline V gene sequence: CDR1 SGHDN, CDR2 FVKESK. The CDR3 length is 14 residues. Losses at the gene ends were 3 bases for V and 8 bases for J; bases not matched to a gene: 7. Written as DNA, the CDR3 is TGTGCCAGCAGCCAGATCCCGGACAGGGGAGGCTACACCTTC. Residues: CASSQIPDRGGYTF.

The chain links TRBV7-6 to TRBJ2-3, with 10 positions matching TRBD1. Germline loops: CDR1 SGHVS, CDR2 FNYEAQ. V dropped 5 bases and J dropped 5; count of bases not matched to a gene: 10. The CDR3 length is 16 residues. In nucleotides, the CDR3 is TGTGCCAGCAGCCTCCAGCCGACAGGGGGCGGAGATACGCAGTATTTT. It specifies CASSLQPTGGGDTQYF.

V and J are TRBV30 and TRBJ2-2; D possibly corresponds to TRBD2 (6 bases). The CDR3 has 15 residues. V lost 2 bases and J 6 bases, leaving 16 bases between the germline ends. Germline lookup yields CDR1 GTSNPN and CDR2 SVGIG (reference sequence). CDR3 sequence (DNA): TGTGCCTGGAGTTTTGGGACTGCCGGGTCCGGGGAGCTGTTTTTT. It is translated as CAWSFGTAGSGELFF.

CDR3 coding DNA: TGTGCCAGCAGCCCGAAGCCGGTAGTGGAGAGCACAGATACGCAGTATTTT. Protein product: CASSPKPVVESTDTQYF. The chain is built from TRBV5-6 and TRBJ2-3, with unresolved D. With 4 bases removed from V and 0 bases from J, the gap between germline ends came to 18 bases. Germline CDR1 reads SGHDT; CDR2 reads YYEEEE. The CDR3 has 17 amino acids. The full variable domain, with the rest looked up from reference TRBV5-6 and TRBJ2-3, is DAGVTQSPTHLIKTRGQQVTLRCSPKSGHDTVSWYQQALGQGPQFIFQYYEEEERQRGNFPDRFSGHQFPNYSSELNVNALLLGDSALYLCASSPKPVVESTDTQYFGPGTRLTVL.

The V gene is TRBV28, the J gene TRBJ1-5; D is possibly TRBD1 (5 bases). CDR3 length: 16 amino acids. CDR1 is MDHEN, CDR2 SYDVKM, per germline. V shed 4 bases and J shed 4 bases, with 17 bases lying between them. In DNA, the CDR3 is TGTGCCAGCAGTTCCTCGCTCAGGGTTCGGAATCAGCCCCAGCATTTT. Translated: CASSSSLRVRNQPQHF.

V usage is TRBV5-1 and J usage is TRBJ2-3; no firm D call. The CDR3 has 18 amino acids. Germline assignment: CDR1 SGHRS and CDR2 YFSETQ. The V end was cut by 0 bases, the J end by 2 bases, with 19 bases between. CDR3 loop: CASSLGAPSQYYTDTQYF. CDR3 DNA sequence: TGCGCCAGCAGCTTGGGCGCTCCGTCTCAATATTACACAGATACGCAGTATTTT. The variable domain in full, with the rest retrieved from reference TRBV5-1 and TRBJ2-3, is KAGVTQTPRYLIKTRGQQVTLSCSPISGHRSVSWYQQTPGQGLQFLFEYFSETQRNKGNFPGRFSGRQFSNSRSEMNVSTLELGDSALYLCASSLGAPSQYYTDTQYFGPGTRLTVL.

V gene TRBV7-3 combines with J gene TRBJ2-1; no reliable D call. Trimming took 4 bases from V and 8 from J, leaving 12 bases between them. The length of the CDR3 is 13 residues. Germline V gene sequence: CDR1 SGHTA, CDR2 FQGTGA. For the CDR3, the DNA is TGTGCCAGCAGCTCAATCCCGCGAGATGAGCAGTTCTTC. Amino acids: CASSSIPRDEQFF.

J is TRBJ1-2 and V is TRBV18; 7 positions match TRBD1. The CDR3 has 15 residues. Germline CDR1 and CDR2: KGHSH and LQKENI. V lost 6 bases to trimming and J lost 3 bases; unmatched junction nucleotides: 10. The CDR3 DNA reads as TGTGCCAGCTCCCTAACGACAGGGCGGGACTATGGCTACACCTTC. Its protein is CASSLTTGRDYGYTF.

The chain combines TRBV7-9 with TRBJ1-2, with D possibly matching TRBD1 (6 bases). Trimming removed 3 bases at V and 6 bases at J, with 17 bases between. CDR3 length equals 15 residues. From germline, CDR1 is SEHNR and CDR2 FQNEAQ (reference sequence). The CDR3 nucleotides read TGTGCCAGCAGCTTGGGGGCGCAGGGGAGAAATGGCTACACCTTC. The encoded protein is CASSLGAQGRNGYTF.

This chain joins TRBV9 and TRBJ1-2, with 9 bases fitting TRBD1. The CDR3 has 15 amino acids. V was pared by 4 bases and J by 1 base, with 5 bases of the junction left unmatched. Germline V gives CDR1 SGDLS, CDR2 YYNGEE. The CDR3 bases are TGTGCCAGCAGCTCTCCGGGACAGGGTAACTATGGCTACACCTTC. Translated, it gives CASSSPGQGNYGYTF.

The chain combines TRBV19 with TRBJ2-3; D perhaps matches TRBD2 (6 bases). Trimming shortened V by 2 bases and J by 6 bases, and 15 bases separated the two germline ends. Germline-derived CDR1 and CDR2 are LNHDA and SQIVND (reference sequence). This CDR3 comprises 15 residues. The CDR3, as DNA: TGTGCCAGTAGTATATATGGGGGGACCGGGGATACGCAGTATTTT. Translating gives CASSIYGGTGDTQYF.

The rearrangement joins TRBV6-5 to TRBJ2-2; D might be TRBD2 (5 bases). The CDR3 spans 14 residues. The V and J ends lost 0 bases and 10 bases respectively, with 12 bases between them. CDR1 is MNHEY, CDR2 SVGAGI, per germline. This CDR3 reads CASSYSNGNSELFF. For the CDR3, the DNA is TGTGCCAGCAGTTACTCGAACGGGAACTCGGAGCTGTTTTTT.

This rearrangement joins TRBV6-1 to TRBJ1-6; TRBD1 aligns across 7 bases. CDR3 length equals 16 residues. The ends lost 2 bases at V and 9 bases at J; junction bases unmatched: 10. Germline V gives CDR1 MNHNS, CDR2 SASEGT. The chain's CDR3 is CASSEREDRFGSPLHF. DNA of the CDR3: TGTGCCAGCAGTGAAAGAGAGGACAGGTTTGGTTCACCCCTCCACTTT.

This clone has only one observation. The chain has TRBV11-2 and TRBJ1-2; D remains unclear. The CDR3 has 13 amino acids. Trimming removed 3 bases at V and 8 bases at J, with 13 bases between. The germline CDR1 and CDR2 sequences are SGHAT and FQNNGV. CDR3 sequence: CASSLWGTSGYTF. In nucleotides, the CDR3 is TGTGCCAGCAGCTTGTGGGGTACTAGCGGCTACACCTTC.

As to this clone: Distinct nucleotide sequences in the sample also encode this CDR3. The rearrangement joins TRBV5-1 to TRBJ2-5, with 10 bases that match TRBD2. CDR1 and CDR2 from the germline V gene are SGHRS and YFSETQ. This CDR3 comprises 15 residues. V gave up 5 bases and J gave up 3 bases; unmatched junction bases: 7. This CDR3 reads CASRVAGGREETQYF. Here the CDR3 DNA reads TGCGCCAGCAGAGTAGCGGGGGGTCGGGAAGAGACCCAGTACTTC.

This clone showed up just once. The chain joins TRBV3-1 (or the pseudogene TRBV3-2) to TRBJ2-7, with D maybe TRBD2 (6 bases). The CDR3 is made up of 14 amino acids. Trimming took 1 base from V and 2 from J, leaving 9 bases between them. Germline V CDR1 and CDR2: LGHDT, YNNKEL (reference sequence). Here the CDR3 DNA reads TGTGCCAGCAGCCAAGGGCGGGGACCCTACGAGCAGTACTTC. This gives the protein CASSQGRGPYEQYF.

The chain links TRBV6-5 to TRBJ2-1; 7 bases match TRBD2. CDR1 is MNHEY and CDR2 is SVGAGI in the germline V gene. The ends lost 8 bases at V and 2 bases at J; junction bases unmatched: 9. The CDR3 is made up of 15 amino acids. CDR3 region: CASRLKGLAYNEQFF. CDR3 in DNA: TGTGCCAGCCGCCTTAAAGGACTAGCCTACAATGAGCAGTTCTTC.

This rearrangement joins TRBV2 to TRBJ2-3; TRBD1 might be the D (8 bases). Germline V gene data show CDR1 as SNHLY and CDR2 as FYNNEI. The germline V and J ends were trimmed by 7 bases and 6 bases, with 11 bases remaining between them. The CDR3 is 12 residues long. The CDR3 here is CASTQGGDTQYF. The DNA for the CDR3 is TGTGCCAGCACACAGGGGGGGGATACGCAGTATTTT.